This T cell receptor beta chain was recovered during a study of breast tumors, draining lymph nodes, adjacent tissues. Whole-study results and caveats: The data were judged consistent with most tumor T cells coming from lymph node and expanding in tumor. Compared with lymph nodes, tumors were less diverse; compared with nontumor tissue, more.

Worth noting for this clonotype: No antigen is known for it.

Using its own MiXCR run on the multiplex PCR reads, TCRdb lists one record per CDR3 protein. In the table there are about 200,000 distinct CDR3 sequences, 30% to 35% of which are singletons. The lymph nodes were axillary draining lymph nodes from breast cancer patients. The sequence was obtained from a female donor with breast cancer. Some clones in this sample may be carry-over from other donors' samples. Sequencing was carried out using axillary lymph node tissue.

The CDR3 sequence is CATSAAGVSTDTQYF. The DNA for the CDR3 is TGTGCCACCAGTGCCGCGGGTGTTAGCACAGATACGCAGTATTTT. This chain uses TRBV24-1 with TRBJ2-3; possibly TRBD2 for D (5 bases). The CDR3 totals 15 residues. The V and J ends lost 5 bases and 0 bases respectively, with 11 bases between them. Germline V gene data show CDR1 as KGHDR and CDR2 as SFDVKD.